The clone carrying this TCR beta chain was seen once. Antigen specificity is unknown. The data belong to a study of cytomegalovirus exposure and HLA in healthy donors. About the study: It was reported in a later analysis that the roughly 120 validation repertoires used the same platform as the 666 first-cohort repertoires. Whole-study findings and limits: Specificity for CMV antigens was confirmed in vitro for three of the CMV-associated chains. Most sequenced TCRs were rare (though some public TCRs occurred in many donors).

An approximately 120-subject validation cohort, separate from the 666-subject first cohort, supplied the donors. Clones were read by immunoSEQ multiplex PCR, and TCRdb kept only the in-frame ones, dropping some. Of hundreds of thousands of clones in the sample, around four fifths were seen once. V lost 3 bases and J lost 1, with 12 bases in between. The CDR3 contains 15 residues. The germline V gene encodes CDR1 MGHRA and CDR2 YSYEKL. Sequencing used PBMCs. The source is a young woman in good health and CMV-seronegative. The V and J genes are TRBV4-1 and TRBJ1-2; D remains ambiguous. In nucleotides, the CDR3 is TGCGCCAGCAGCCACCCAGCCACCGATAACTATGGCTACACCTTC. Translated, it gives CASSHPATDNYGYTF.